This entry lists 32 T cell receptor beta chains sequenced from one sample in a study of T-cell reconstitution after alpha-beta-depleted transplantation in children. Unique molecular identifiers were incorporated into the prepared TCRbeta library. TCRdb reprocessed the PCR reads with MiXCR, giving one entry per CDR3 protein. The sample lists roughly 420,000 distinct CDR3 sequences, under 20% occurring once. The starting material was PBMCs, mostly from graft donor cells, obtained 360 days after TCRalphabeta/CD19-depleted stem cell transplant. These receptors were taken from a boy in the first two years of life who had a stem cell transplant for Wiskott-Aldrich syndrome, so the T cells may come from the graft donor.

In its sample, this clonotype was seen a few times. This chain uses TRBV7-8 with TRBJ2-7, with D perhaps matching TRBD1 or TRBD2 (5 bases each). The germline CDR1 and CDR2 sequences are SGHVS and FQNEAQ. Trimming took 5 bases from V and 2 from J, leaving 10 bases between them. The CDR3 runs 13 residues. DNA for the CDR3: TGTGCCAGCAGCCCTGGGGGTACCTACGAGCAGTACTTC. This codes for CASSPGGTYEQYF.

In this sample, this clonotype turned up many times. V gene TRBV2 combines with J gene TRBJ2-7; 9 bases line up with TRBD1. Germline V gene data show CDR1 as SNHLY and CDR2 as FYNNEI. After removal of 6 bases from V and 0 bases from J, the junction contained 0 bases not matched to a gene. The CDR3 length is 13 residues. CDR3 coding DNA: TGTGCCAGCAGGGGACAGGGCTCCTACGAGCAGTACTTC. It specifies CASRGQGSYEQYF. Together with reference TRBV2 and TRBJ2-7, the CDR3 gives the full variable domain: EPEVTQTPSHQVTQMGQEVILRCVPISNHLYFYWYRQILGQKVEFLVSFYNNEISEKSEIFDDQFSVERPDGSNFTLKIRSTKLEDSAMYFCASRGQGSYEQYFGPGTRLTVT.

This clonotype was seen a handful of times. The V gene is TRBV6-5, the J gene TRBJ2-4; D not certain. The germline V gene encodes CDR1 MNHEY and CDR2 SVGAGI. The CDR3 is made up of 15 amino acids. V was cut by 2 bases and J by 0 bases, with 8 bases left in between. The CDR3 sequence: CASSYAVLAKNIQYF. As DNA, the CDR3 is TGTGCCAGCAGTTACGCAGTATTAGCCAAAAACATTCAGTACTTC.

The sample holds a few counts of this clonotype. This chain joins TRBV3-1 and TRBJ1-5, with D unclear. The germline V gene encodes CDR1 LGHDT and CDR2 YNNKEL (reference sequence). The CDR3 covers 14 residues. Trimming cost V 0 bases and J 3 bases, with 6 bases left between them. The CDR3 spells CASSQESVNQPQHF. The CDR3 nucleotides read TGTGCCAGCAGCCAAGAAAGCGTCAATCAGCCCCAGCATTTT. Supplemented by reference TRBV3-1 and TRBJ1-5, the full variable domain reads DTAVSQTPKYLVTQMGNDKSIKCEQNLGHDTMYWYKQDSKKFLKIMFSYNNKELIINETVPNRFSPKSPDKAHLNLHINSLELGDSAVYFCASSQESVNQPQHFGDGTRLSIL.

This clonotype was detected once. This chain's CDR3 is CASSLARTADPSNTGELFF. The DNA of the CDR3 is TGTGCCAGCAGTTTAGCCCGGACAGCGGATCCCTCGAACACCGGGGAGCTGTTTTTT. This chain joins TRBV12-3 or TRBV12-4 and TRBJ2-2; a weak D match, TRBD1 (6 bases). V dropped 0 bases and J dropped 0 bases, with 17 bases sitting between them. The CDR3 has 19 amino acids.

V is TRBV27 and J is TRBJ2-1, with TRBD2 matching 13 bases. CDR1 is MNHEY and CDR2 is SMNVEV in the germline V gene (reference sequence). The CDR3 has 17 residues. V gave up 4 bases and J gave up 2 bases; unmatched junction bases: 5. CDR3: CASSSLTSGRTYNEQFF. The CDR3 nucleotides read TGTGCCAGCAGTTCGTTGACTAGCGGGAGGACCTACAATGAGCAGTTCTTC.

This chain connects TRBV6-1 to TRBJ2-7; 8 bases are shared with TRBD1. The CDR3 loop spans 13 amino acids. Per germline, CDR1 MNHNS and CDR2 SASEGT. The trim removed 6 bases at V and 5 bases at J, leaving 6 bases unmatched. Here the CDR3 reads CASRKTGVHEQYF. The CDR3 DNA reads TGTGCCAGCAGAAAGACAGGGGTCCACGAGCAGTACTTC.

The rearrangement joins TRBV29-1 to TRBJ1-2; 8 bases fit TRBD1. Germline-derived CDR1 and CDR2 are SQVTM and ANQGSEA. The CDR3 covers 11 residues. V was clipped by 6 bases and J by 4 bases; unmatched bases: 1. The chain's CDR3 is CSVGTGYGYTF. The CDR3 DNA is TGCAGCGTCGGGACAGGCTATGGCTACACCTTC.

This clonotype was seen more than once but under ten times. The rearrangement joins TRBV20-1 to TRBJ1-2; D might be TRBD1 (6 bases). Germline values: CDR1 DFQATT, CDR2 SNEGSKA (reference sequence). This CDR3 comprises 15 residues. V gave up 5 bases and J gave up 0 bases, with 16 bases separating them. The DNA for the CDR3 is TGCAGTGCTTCGCCGAGGGGGGCTTCTAACTATGGCTACACCTTC. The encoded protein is CSASPRGASNYGYTF.

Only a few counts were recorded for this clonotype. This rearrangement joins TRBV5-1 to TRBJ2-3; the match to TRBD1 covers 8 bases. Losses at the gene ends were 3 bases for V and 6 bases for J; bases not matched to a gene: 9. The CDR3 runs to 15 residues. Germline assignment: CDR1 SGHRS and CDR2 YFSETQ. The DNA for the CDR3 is TGCGCCAGCAGCTACGGACAGGGTCGGAGGGATACGCAGTATTTT. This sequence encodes CASSYGQGRRDTQYF.

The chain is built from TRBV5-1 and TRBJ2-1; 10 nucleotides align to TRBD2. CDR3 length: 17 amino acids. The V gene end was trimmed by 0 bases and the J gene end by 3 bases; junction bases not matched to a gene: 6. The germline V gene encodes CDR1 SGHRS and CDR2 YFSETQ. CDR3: CASSLARLAGHYNEQFF. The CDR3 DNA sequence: TGCGCCAGCAGCTTGGCTCGACTAGCGGGCCACTACAATGAGCAGTTCTTC.

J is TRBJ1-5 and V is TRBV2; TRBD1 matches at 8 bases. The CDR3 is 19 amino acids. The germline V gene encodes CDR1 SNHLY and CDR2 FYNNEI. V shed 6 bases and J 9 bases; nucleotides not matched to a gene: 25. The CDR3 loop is CASSSAPGRGRVMLRPQHF. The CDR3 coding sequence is TGTGCCAGCAGCTCGGCCCCCGGCAGGGGGCGAGTGATGCTTCGGCCCCAGCATTTT.

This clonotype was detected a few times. CDR3 sequence reads: CSARAGGGDSPLHF. Written as DNA, the CDR3 is TGCAGTGCTAGAGCGGGGGGTGGGGATTCACCCCTCCACTTT. The chain uses TRBV20-1 and TRBJ1-6; D perhaps matches TRBD1 (5 bases). Between the trimmed V and J ends, which lost 1 base and 8 bases, there was a span of 12 bases. Germline CDR1 reads DFQATT; CDR2 reads SNEGSKA (reference sequence). This CDR3 comprises 14 residues.

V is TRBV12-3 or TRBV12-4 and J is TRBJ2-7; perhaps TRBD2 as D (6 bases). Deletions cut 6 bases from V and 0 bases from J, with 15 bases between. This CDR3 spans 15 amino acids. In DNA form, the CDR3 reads TGTGCCAGCAGCTCAGGCGGGACGGACTCCTACGAGCAGTACTTC. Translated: CASSSGGTDSYEQYF.

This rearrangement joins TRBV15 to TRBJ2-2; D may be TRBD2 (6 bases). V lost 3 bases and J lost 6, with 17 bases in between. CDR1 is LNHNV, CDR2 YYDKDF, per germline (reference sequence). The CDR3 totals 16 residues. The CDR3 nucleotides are TGTGCCACCAGCAGCCTCTTGGGGAGGAGTTCCGGGGAGCTGTTTTTT. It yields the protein CATSSLLGRSSGELFF.

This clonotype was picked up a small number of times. The CDR3 nucleotides are TGTGCCAGCAGCCACATAAAAGAGACCCAGTACTTC. Translating it yields CASSHIKETQYF. The chain combines TRBV11-3 with TRBJ2-5; no clear D gene. Trimming removed 5 bases at V and 3 bases at J, with 7 bases between. The CDR3 is 12 residues long. Germline CDR1 is SGHNT and CDR2 is YENEEA.

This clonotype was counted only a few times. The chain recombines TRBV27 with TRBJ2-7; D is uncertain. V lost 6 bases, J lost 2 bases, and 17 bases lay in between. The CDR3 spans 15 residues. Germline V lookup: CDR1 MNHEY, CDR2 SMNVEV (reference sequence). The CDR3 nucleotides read TGTGCCAGCAGCCTCTTGGTCGGATCCCCCTACGAGCAGTACTTC. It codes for CASSLLVGSPYEQYF.

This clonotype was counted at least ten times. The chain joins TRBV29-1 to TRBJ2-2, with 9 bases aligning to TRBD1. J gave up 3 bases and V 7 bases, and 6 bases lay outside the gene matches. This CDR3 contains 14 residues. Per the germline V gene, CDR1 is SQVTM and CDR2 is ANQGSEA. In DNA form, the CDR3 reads TGCAGCGCCTCCGGGACAGGGTACACCGGGGAGCTGTTTTTT. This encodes CSASGTGYTGELFF.

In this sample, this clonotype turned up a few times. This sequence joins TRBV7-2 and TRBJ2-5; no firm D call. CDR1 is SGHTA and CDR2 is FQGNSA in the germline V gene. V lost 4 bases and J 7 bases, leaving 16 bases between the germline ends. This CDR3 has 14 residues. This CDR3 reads CASSSPATYGTQYF. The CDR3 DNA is TGTGCCAGCAGCTCCCCGGCCACCTATGGGACCCAGTACTTC.

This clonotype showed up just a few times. The CDR3 is CASWQASGELFF. The CDR3 nucleotides read TGTGCCAGCTGGCAAGCCTCCGGGGAGCTGTTTTTT. The chain employs TRBV5-4 and TRBJ2-2; D is unresolved. CDR3 length: 12 amino acids. Between the trimmed V and J ends, which lost 7 bases and 6 bases, there was a span of 10 bases. Germline CDR1 and CDR2: SGHNT and YYREEE (reference sequence).

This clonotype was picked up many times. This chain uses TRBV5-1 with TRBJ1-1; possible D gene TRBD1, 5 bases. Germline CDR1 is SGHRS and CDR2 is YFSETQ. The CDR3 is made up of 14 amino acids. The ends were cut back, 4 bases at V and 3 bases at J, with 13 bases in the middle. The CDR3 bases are TGCGCCAGCAGCAATGGGCAGGGCCACACTGAAGCTTTCTTT. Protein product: CASSNGQGHTEAFF.

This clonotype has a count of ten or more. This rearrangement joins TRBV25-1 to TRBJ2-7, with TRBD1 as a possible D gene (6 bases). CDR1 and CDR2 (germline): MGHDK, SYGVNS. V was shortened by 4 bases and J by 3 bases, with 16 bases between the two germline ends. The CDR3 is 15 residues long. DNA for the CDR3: TGTGCCAGCAGTGGGGGGCTCAGCCTCTACTACGAGCAGTACTTC. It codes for CASSGGLSLYYEQYF.

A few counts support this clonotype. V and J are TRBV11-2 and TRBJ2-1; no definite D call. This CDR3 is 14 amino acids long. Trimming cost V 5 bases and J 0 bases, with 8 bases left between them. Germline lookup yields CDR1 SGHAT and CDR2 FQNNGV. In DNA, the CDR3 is TGTGCCAGCAGCGCTATCTTCTCCTACAATGAGCAGTTCTTC. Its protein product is CASSAIFSYNEQFF.

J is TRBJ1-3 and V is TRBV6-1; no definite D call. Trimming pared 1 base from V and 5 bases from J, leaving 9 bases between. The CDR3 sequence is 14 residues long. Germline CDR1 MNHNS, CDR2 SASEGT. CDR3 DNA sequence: TGTGCCAGCAGTGAAGATTTCCTAAGAAACACCATATATTTT. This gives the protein CASSEDFLRNTIYF.

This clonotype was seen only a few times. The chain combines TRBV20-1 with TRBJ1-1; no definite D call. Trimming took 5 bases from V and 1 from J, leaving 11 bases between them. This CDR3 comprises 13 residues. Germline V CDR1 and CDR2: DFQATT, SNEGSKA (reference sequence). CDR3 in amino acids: CSAPRAANTEAFF. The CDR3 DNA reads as TGCAGTGCTCCTAGGGCGGCGAACACTGAAGCTTTCTTT.

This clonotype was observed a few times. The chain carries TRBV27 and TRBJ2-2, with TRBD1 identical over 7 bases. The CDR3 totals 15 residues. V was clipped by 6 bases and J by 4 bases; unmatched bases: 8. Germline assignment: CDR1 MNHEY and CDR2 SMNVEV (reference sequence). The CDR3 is CASRPTGRSTGELFF. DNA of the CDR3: TGTGCCAGCAGACCGACAGGGAGAAGCACCGGGGAGCTGTTTTTT.

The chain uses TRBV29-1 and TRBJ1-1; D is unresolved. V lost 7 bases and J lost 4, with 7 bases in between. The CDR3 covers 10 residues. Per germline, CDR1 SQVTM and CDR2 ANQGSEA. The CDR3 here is CSGSRTEAFF. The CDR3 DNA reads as TGCAGCGGCTCCCGCACTGAAGCTTTCTTT.

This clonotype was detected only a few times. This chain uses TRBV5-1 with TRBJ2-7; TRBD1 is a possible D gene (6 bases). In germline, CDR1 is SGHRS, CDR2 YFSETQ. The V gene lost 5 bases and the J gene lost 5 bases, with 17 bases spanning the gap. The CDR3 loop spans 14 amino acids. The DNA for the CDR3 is TGCGCCAGCAGATTTACAGGGACCCAGGACGAGCAGTACTTC. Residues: CASRFTGTQDEQYF. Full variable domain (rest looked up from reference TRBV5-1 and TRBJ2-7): KAGVTQTPRYLIKTRGQQVTLSCSPISGHRSVSWYQQTPGQGLQFLFEYFSETQRNKGNFPGRFSGRQFSNSRSEMNVSTLELGDSALYLCASRFTGTQDEQYFGPGTRLTVT.

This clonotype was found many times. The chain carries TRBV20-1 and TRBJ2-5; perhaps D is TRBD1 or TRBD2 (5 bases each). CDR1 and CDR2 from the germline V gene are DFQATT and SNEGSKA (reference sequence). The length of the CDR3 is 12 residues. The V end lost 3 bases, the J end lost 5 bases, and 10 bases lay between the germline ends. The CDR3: CSARLGEETQYF. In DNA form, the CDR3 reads TGCAGTGCTAGGCTAGGGGAGGAGACCCAGTACTTC.

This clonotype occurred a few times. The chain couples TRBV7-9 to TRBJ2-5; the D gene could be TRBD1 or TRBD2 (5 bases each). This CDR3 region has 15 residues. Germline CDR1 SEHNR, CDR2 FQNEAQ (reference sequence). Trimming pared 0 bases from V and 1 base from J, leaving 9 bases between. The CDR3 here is CASSLAAGTQETQYF. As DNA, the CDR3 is TGTGCCAGCAGCTTAGCGGCAGGGACCCAAGAGACCCAGTACTTC.

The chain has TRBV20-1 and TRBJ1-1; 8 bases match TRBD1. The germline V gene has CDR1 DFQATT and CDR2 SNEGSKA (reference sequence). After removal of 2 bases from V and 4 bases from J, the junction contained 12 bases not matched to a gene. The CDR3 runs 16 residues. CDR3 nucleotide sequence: TGCAGTGCTAGACGGACAGGGAGAATCGGTGGCACTGAAGCTTTCTTT. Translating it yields CSARRTGRIGGTEAFF.

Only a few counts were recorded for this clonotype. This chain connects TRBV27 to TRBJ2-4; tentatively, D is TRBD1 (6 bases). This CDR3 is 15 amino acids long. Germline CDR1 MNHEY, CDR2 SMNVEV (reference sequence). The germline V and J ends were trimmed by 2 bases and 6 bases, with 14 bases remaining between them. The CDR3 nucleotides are TGTGCCAGCAGTTTACGCAGGGTCAGGGGAAACATTCAGTACTTC. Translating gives CASSLRRVRGNIQYF.